One sample yielded the 10 T cell receptor beta chains listed below, sequenced in a study of blood T cell repertoires in COVID-19. TCRdb keeps only in-frame clones here, not all; method: immunoSEQ multiplex PCR. This sample has 310,000 or so clones, with nearly 90% found just once. What was sequenced was PBMCs or T cells enriched from blood (not recorded which). These receptors were taken from a young woman with acute COVID-19.

The genes are TRBV9 and TRBJ2-3; 10 bases line up with TRBD2. J lost 1 base, V lost 1 base, and 9 bases had no gene match. This CDR3 is 18 amino acids long. Germline V gene data show CDR1 as SGDLS and CDR2 as YYNGEE. The CDR3 DNA sequence: TGTGCCAGCAGCGTACGGTCTAGCGGGAGTCGAGGCACAGATACGCAGTATTTT. Residues: CASSVRSSGSRGTDTQYF. Together with reference TRBV9 and TRBJ2-3, the CDR3 gives the full variable domain: DSGVTQTPKHLITATGQRVTLRCSPRSGDLSVYWYQQSLDQGLQFLIQYYNGEERAKGNILERFSAQQFPDLHSELNLSSLELGDSALYFCASSVRSSGSRGTDTQYFGPGTRLTVL.

The chain employs TRBV14 and TRBJ1-4; possible D gene TRBD1, 6 bases. The CDR3 has 17 residues. Germline CDR1 reads SGHDN; CDR2 reads FVKESK. Trimming cost V 1 base and J 3 bases, with 15 bases left between them. The CDR3 DNA sequence: TGTGCCAGCAGCCAAGTGCCAGGGGTCGCGGCTAATGAAAAACTGTTTTTT. It encodes CASSQVPGVAANEKLFF. Full variable domain (remainder filled in from reference TRBV14 and TRBJ1-4): EAGVTQFPSHSVIEKGQTVTLRCDPISGHDNLYWYRRVMGKEIKFLLHFVKESKQDESGMPNNRFLAERTGGTYSTLKVQPAELEDSGVYFCASSQVPGVAANEKLFFGSGTQLSVL.

The rearrangement uses TRBV19 and TRBJ2-1, with 9 bases matching TRBD2. The CDR3 is 14 residues long. The germline CDR1 and CDR2 sequences are LNHDA and SQIVND (reference sequence). After removal of 1 base from V and 6 bases from J, the junction contained 1 base not matched to a gene. CDR3 DNA sequence: TGTGCCAGTAGTATAGTAGCGGGAGTCAATGAGCAGTTCTTC. Translated: CASSIVAGVNEQFF.

V gene TRBV12-3 or TRBV12-4 combines with J gene TRBJ2-1; 7 bases agree with TRBD1. V lost 5 bases to trimming and J lost 12 bases; unmatched junction nucleotides: 10. This CDR3 comprises 13 residues. The CDR3: CASSTQQGRWQFF. The CDR3 nucleotides are TGTGCCAGCAGTACTCAACAGGGGCGGTGGCAGTTCTTC.

The rearrangement uses TRBV28 and TRBJ1-4; 10 nucleotides match TRBD1. The CDR3 sequence is 15 residues long. Unmatched junction bases numbered 11, after V lost 5 bases and J lost 11 bases. Per the germline V gene, CDR1 is MDHEN and CDR2 is SYDVKM. The DNA of the CDR3 is TGTGCCAGCAGTCCCGCGGGGACAGGGGATGGGAAACTGTTTTTT. Amino acid sequence: CASSPAGTGDGKLFF.

V and J are TRBV30 and TRBJ1-1, with D perhaps TRBD1 (5 bases). Germline V gene lookup returns CDR1 GTSNPN and CDR2 SVGIG (reference sequence). The V gene lost 1 base and the J gene lost 4 bases, with 10 bases spanning the gap. The CDR3 has 13 residues. The CDR3 sequence is CAWSEGAGTEAFF. CDR3 nucleotide sequence: TGTGCCTGGAGTGAAGGGGCCGGCACTGAAGCTTTCTTT.

The chain combines TRBV20-1 with TRBJ1-1; D possibly corresponds to TRBD1 (6 bases). Trimming left V 3 bases short and J 1 base short, with 15 bases between. Germline values: CDR1 DFQATT, CDR2 SNEGSKA (reference sequence). This CDR3 comprises 15 residues. The CDR3 loop is CSASPHRQANTEAFF. In DNA, the CDR3 is TGCAGTGCTAGTCCTCATCGACAGGCGAACACTGAAGCTTTCTTT.

V gene TRBV27 combines with J gene TRBJ1-2, with D perhaps TRBD1 (6 bases). The CDR3 covers 13 residues. Looked up from germline, CDR1 is MNHEY and CDR2 is SMNVEV (reference sequence). Trimming left V 5 bases short and J 5 bases short, with 12 bases between. This CDR3 is CASSHRVGYGYTF. The CDR3 DNA reads as TGTGCCAGCAGTCACAGGGTAGGGTATGGCTACACCTTC.

V and J are TRBV7-9 and TRBJ1-2, with a weak D call TRBD1 (5 bases). The CDR3 covers 13 residues. Germline V gives CDR1 SEHNR, CDR2 FQNEAQ (reference sequence). The ends were cut back, 6 bases at V and 2 bases at J, with 10 bases in the middle. Written as DNA, the CDR3 is TGTGCCAGCAGTGGGGGGTCCAACTATGGCTACACCTTC. The encoded protein is CASSGGSNYGYTF. Together with reference TRBV7-9 and TRBJ1-2, the CDR3 gives the full variable domain: DTGVSQNPRHKITKRGQNVTFRCDPISEHNRLYWYRQTLGQGPEFLTYFQNEAQLEKSRLLSDRFSAERPKGSFSTLEIQRTEQGDSAMYLCASSGGSNYGYTFGSGTRLTVV.

This chain uses TRBV6-5 with TRBJ1-4; 8 nucleotides match TRBD1. V lost 8 bases and J lost 5; bases outside the gene matches: 7. The germline CDR1 and CDR2 sequences are MNHEY and SVGAGI. The CDR3 runs to 14 residues. The CDR3 spells CASRPDRVNEKLFF. For the CDR3, the DNA is TGTGCCAGCCGCCCGGACAGGGTGAATGAAAAACTGTTTTTT.